Shown below are 16 T cell receptor beta chains from a single sample sequenced in a study of T cell changes during pregnancy in multiple sclerosis. This table comes from immunoSEQ multiplex PCR, and its TCRdb copy is limited to in-frame clones, with some not included. The repertoire holds 40,000 to 60,000 clones, with about 91% as singletons. The specimen comprised CD8+ T cells from peripheral blood mononuclear cells, sampled in the second trimester of pregnancy. These TCRs come from a female donor with multiple sclerosis, enrolled in a pregnancy study.

The gene calls are TRBV4-3 and TRBJ2-7, with D maybe TRBD2 (6 bases). Germline lookup yields CDR1 LGHNA and CDR2 YSLEER. The CDR3 runs to 15 residues. Trimming shortened V by 3 bases and J by 5 bases, and 17 bases separated the two germline ends. The CDR3 is CASSQAGGSGHEQYF. In DNA form, the CDR3 reads TGCGCCAGCAGCCAGGCTGGGGGGTCGGGGCACGAGCAGTACTTC.

This sequence joins TRBV12-5 and TRBJ2-3; 10 bases fit TRBD1. V shed 7 bases and J 3 bases; nucleotides not matched to a gene: 7. There are 15 residues in the CDR3. Looked up from germline, CDR1 is LGHNT and CDR2 is FRNRAP. CDR3 loop: CASVQTGGKTDTQYF. DNA of the CDR3: TGTGCTAGTGTCCAGACAGGGGGCAAGACAGATACGCAGTATTTT.

The chain couples TRBV6-4 to TRBJ2-5, with a tentative D call TRBD2 (6 bases). Germline CDR1 MRHNA, CDR2 SNTAGT. Trimming took 6 bases from V and 5 from J, leaving 22 bases between them. This CDR3 comprises 16 residues. Written as DNA, the CDR3 is TGTGCCAGCAGCGACATCCGGGTCCTCCGGGGGGAGACCCAGTACTTC. Translating it yields CASSDIRVLRGETQYF.

The CDR3 loop is CASSPAGLYNEQFF. The DNA of the CDR3 is TGTGCCAGCAGCCCGGCGGGACTCTACAATGAGCAGTTCTTC. This sequence joins TRBV7-8 and TRBJ2-1; TRBD2 might be the D (6 bases). The V and J ends lost 5 bases and 3 bases respectively, with 11 bases between them. CDR3 length equals 14 residues. CDR1 SGHVS and CDR2 FQNEAQ come from the germline V gene.

J is TRBJ2-2 and V is TRBV9; the D gene is possibly TRBD1 (5 bases). CDR3 size: 15 residues. With 4 bases removed from V and 6 bases from J, the gap between germline ends came to 16 bases. Germline V gives CDR1 SGDLS, CDR2 YYNGEE. CDR3 nucleotides: TGTGCCAGCAGCTCCCGGAAGGGGCCCGCCGGGGAGCTGTTTTTT. It specifies CASSSRKGPAGELFF.

The genes are TRBV4-2 and TRBJ2-3, with 13 bases fitting TRBD2. CDR3 length: 18 residues. Per germline, CDR1 LGHNA and CDR2 YNFKEQ. J lost 2 bases, V lost 1 base, and 6 bases had no gene match. This CDR3 is CASSQGLAGGLHTDTQYF. The CDR3 DNA sequence: TGTGCCAGCAGCCAAGGACTAGCGGGGGGACTACACACAGATACGCAGTATTTT.

This chain links TRBV9 with TRBJ2-1; TRBD1 might be the D (5 bases). This CDR3 comprises 14 residues. Germline lookup yields CDR1 SGDLS and CDR2 YYNGEE. Trimming shortened V by 0 bases and J by 5 bases, and 9 bases separated the two germline ends. The CDR3 bases are TGTGCCAGCAGCGTAGCTGGGGCTGACAATGAGCAGTTCTTC. Its protein product is CASSVAGADNEQFF.

This chain joins TRBV2 and TRBJ2-1; TRBD2 aligns across 8 bases. Germline loops: CDR1 SNHLY, CDR2 FYNNEI. V was clipped by 2 bases and J by 0 bases; unmatched bases: 9. The CDR3 is 18 residues long. The CDR3 DNA is TGTGCCAGCAGTGAATCGAGTAGGCGGGGGGTCTCCTACAATGAGCAGTTCTTC. This encodes CASSESSRRGVSYNEQFF.

This clone appeared a single time. V is TRBV6-5 and J is TRBJ1-5, with TRBD1 matching over 8 bases. V lost 5 bases, J lost 0 bases, and 3 bases stayed unmatched. The germline V gene has CDR1 MNHEY and CDR2 SVGAGI. The CDR3 is 15 amino acids. The CDR3 sequence: CASSGTGYSNQPQHF. The CDR3 DNA follows: TGTGCCAGCAGTGGGACAGGCTATAGCAATCAGCCCCAGCATTTT.

J is TRBJ1-6 and V is TRBV11-2; D is undetermined. Trimming removed 1 base from V and 6 bases from J, with 10 bases in between. This CDR3 has 15 amino acids. Germline lookup yields CDR1 SGHAT and CDR2 FQNNGV. CDR3 in amino acids: CASSLGGNLNSPLHF. CDR3 DNA: TGTGCCAGCAGCTTAGGCGGAAACCTTAATTCACCCCTCCACTTT.

The chain is built from TRBV14 and TRBJ1-2; 7 bases line up with TRBD1. Looked up from germline, CDR1 is SGHDN and CDR2 is FVKESK. The CDR3 has 14 amino acids. Germline trimming cut 4 bases from V and 4 bases from J; bases unmatched to any gene: 6. In DNA form, the CDR3 reads TGTGCCAGCAGCCCTGGGGGGACAGCCTATGGCTACACCTTC. Residues: CASSPGGTAYGYTF. Using reference TRBV14 and TRBJ1-2 for the parts outside the CDR3, the full variable domain is EAGVTQFPSHSVIEKGQTVTLRCDPISGHDNLYWYRRVMGKEIKFLLHFVKESKQDESGMPNNRFLAERTGGTYSTLKVQPAELEDSGVYFCASSPGGTAYGYTFGSGTRLTVV.

CDR3 DNA sequence: TGTGCCTGTCGGGGGAGCGGGGCGGCGGGGCCGTACTTC. Amino acids: CACRGSGAAGPYF. The V gene is TRBV27, the J gene TRBJ2-7, with 7 bases fitting TRBD2. This CDR3 spans 13 amino acids. Germline V gene sequence: CDR1 MNHEY, CDR2 SMNVEV (reference sequence). V shed 11 bases, J shed 12 bases, and the junction held 19 bases outside the gene matches.

The chain employs TRBV7-3 and TRBJ2-5; 8 bases match TRBD2. The CDR3 sequence is 14 residues long. V dropped 5 bases and J dropped 3; count of bases not matched to a gene: 5. Germline V CDR1 and CDR2: SGHTA, FQGTGA. The CDR3 region has the DNA TGTGCCAGCAGCGTCGACGGGGGGGAAGAGACCCAGTACTTC. This codes for CASSVDGGEETQYF.

The chain has TRBV29-1 and TRBJ2-1; TRBD2 agrees at 10 bases. V shed 6 bases and J 4 bases; nucleotides not matched to a gene: 9. The CDR3 is 15 amino acids. Germline CDR1 and CDR2: SQVTM and ANQGSEA. The CDR3 reads CSVAGGPEGYNEQFF. The DNA for the CDR3 is TGCAGCGTAGCGGGGGGGCCAGAAGGATACAATGAGCAGTTCTTC.

This clone was observed a single time. V and J are TRBV5-1 and TRBJ2-2; D perhaps matches TRBD1 (8 bases). V lost 4 bases, J lost 3 bases, and 19 bases lay in between. The V gene's germline CDR1 is SGHRS and CDR2 YFSETQ. The CDR3 is 17 amino acids. CDR3 sequence (DNA): TGCGCCAGCAGCCCGGGGGGCGGACAGGGTGACACCGGGGAGCTGTTTTTT. As protein: CASSPGGGQGDTGELFF.

The chain carries TRBV2 and TRBJ1-1; D is uncertain. The CDR3 spans 14 residues. Trimming took off 11 bases at V and 1 base at J, with 17 bases between the two ends. Germline lookup yields CDR1 SNHLY and CDR2 FYNNEI. The CDR3: CALGAEPPNTEAFF. The CDR3 DNA sequence: TGTGCCCTGGGCGCCGAGCCCCCGAACACTGAAGCTTTCTTT.